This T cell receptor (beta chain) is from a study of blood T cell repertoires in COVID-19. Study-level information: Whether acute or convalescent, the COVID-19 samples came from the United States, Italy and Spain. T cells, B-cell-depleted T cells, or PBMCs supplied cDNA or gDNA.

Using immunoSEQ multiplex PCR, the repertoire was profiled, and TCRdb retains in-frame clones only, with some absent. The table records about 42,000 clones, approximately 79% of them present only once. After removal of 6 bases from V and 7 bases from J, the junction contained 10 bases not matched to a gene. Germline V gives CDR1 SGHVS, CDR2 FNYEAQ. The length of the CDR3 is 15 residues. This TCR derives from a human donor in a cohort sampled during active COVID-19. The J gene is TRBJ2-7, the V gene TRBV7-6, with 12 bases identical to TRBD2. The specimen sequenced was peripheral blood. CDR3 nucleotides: TGTGCCAGCAGACCGGCTAGCGGGGGGGCTAGAGAGCAGTACTTC. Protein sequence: CASRPASGGAREQYF.